This T cell receptor beta chain was sequenced for a study of T cells in Graves' hyperthyroidism and ophthalmopathy. Study overall: Before any treatment, at initial diagnosis, peripheral blood was collected.

This clonotype was counted at least ten times. Stable disease denoted Graves' hyperthyroidism without ophthalmopathy progression within 18 months. PBMCs were sourced from about 10 ml fresh peripheral blood. What was amplified from RNA transcripts were TCR beta CDR3 regions. An initial round of RT-PCR targeting the TCR CDR3 relied on the HTBI primer set. TCRdb re-called the multiplex PCR reads with MiXCR, one entry per CDR3 protein. The table has more than 650,000 distinct CDR3 sequences, 14% seen once; the top ten hold roughly 10%. The origin of this receptor is a woman aged 18 to 35 with Graves' hyperthyroidism. The sequencing input was blood.

The CDR3 DNA sequence: TGTGCCAGCTCACAGGGGCAGACAGCTTTCTTT. Protein: CASSQGQTAFF. The chain joins TRBV6-2 or TRBV6-3 to TRBJ1-1; 7 positions match TRBD1. The CDR3 spans 11 residues. The V gene end was trimmed by 8 bases and the J gene end by 10 bases; junction bases not matched to a gene: 7. CDR1 is MNHEY and CDR2 is SVGEGT in the germline V gene.